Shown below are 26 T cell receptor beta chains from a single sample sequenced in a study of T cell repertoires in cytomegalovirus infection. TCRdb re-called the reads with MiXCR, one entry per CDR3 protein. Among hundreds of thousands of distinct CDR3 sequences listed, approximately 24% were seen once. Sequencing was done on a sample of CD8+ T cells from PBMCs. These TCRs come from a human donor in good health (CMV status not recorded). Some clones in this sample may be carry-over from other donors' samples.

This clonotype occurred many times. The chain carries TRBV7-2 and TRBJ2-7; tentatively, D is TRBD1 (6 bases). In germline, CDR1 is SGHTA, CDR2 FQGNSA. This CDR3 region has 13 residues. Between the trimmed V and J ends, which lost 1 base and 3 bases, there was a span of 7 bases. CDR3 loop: CASSLGTVYEQYF. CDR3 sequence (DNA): TGTGCCAGCAGCTTAGGGACAGTCTACGAGCAGTACTTC.

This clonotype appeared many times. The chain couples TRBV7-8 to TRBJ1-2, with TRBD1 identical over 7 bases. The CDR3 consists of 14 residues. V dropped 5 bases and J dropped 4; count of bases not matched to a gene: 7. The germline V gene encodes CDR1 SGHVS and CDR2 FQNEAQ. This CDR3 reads CASSGSQGSYGYTF. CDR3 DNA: TGTGCCAGCAGCGGGTCACAGGGGAGCTATGGCTACACCTTC.

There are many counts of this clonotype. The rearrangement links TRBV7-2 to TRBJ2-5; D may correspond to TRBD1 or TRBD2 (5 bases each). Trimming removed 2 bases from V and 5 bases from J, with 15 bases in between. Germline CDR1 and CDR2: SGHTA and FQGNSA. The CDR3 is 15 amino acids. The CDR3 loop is CASSLRDSGGETQYF. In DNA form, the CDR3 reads TGTGCCAGCAGCTTAAGAGACAGTGGAGGCGAGACCCAGTACTTC. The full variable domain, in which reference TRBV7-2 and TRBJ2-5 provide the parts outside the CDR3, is GAGVSQSPSNKVTEKGKDVELRCDPISGHTALYWYRQSLGQGLEFLIYFQGNSAPDKSGLPSDRFSAERTGGSVSTLTIQRTQQEDSAVYLCASSLRDSGGETQYFGPGTRLLVL.

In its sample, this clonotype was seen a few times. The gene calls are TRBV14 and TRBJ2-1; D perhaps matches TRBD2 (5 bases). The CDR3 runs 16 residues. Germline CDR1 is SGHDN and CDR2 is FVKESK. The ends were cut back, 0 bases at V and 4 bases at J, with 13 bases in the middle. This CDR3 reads CASSQEWPRRYNEQFF. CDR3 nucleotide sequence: TGTGCCAGCAGCCAAGAGTGGCCCCGGAGGTACAATGAGCAGTTCTTC.

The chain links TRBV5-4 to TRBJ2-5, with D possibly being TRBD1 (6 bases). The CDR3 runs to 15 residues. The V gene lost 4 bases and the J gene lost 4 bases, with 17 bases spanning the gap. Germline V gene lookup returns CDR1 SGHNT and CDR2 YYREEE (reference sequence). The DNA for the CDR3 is TGTGCCAGCAGCGGGGTCGAGGGGGTTCGAGAGACCCAGTACTTC. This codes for CASSGVEGVRETQYF.

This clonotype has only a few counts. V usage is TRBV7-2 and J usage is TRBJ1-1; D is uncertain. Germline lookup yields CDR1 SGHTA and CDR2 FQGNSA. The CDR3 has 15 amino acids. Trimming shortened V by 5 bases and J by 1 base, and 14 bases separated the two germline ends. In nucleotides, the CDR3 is TGTGCCAGCAGCCCTCAAGGACGGAGGAACACTGAAGCTTTCTTT. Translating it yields CASSPQGRRNTEAFF.

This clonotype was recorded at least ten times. CDR3 sequence (DNA): TGTGCCAGCAGTTATAGGGGGCTAGCCAAAAACATTCAGTACTTC. Translation: CASSYRGLAKNIQYF. V gene TRBV28 combines with J gene TRBJ2-4; TRBD1 matches 7 bases. This CDR3 region has 15 residues. The junction had 3 bases not matched to a gene; V was cut back by 4 bases and J by 0 bases. The germline V gene has CDR1 MDHEN and CDR2 SYDVKM.

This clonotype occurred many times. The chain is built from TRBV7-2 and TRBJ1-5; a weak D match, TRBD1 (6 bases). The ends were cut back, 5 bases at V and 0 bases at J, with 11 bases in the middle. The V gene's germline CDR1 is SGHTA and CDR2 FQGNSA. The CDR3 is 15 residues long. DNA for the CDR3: TGTGCCAGCAGCCCTACAGGGATTAGCAATCAGCCCCAGCATTTT. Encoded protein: CASSPTGISNQPQHF.

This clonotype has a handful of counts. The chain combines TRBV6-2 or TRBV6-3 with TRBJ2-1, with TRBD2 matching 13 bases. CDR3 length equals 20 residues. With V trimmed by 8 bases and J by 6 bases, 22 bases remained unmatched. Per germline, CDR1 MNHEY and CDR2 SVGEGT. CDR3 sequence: CASPTSCRGPTSGGANEQFF. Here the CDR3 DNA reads TGTGCCAGCCCAACGTCCTGCAGGGGCCCCACTAGCGGGGGGGCCAATGAGCAGTTCTTC.

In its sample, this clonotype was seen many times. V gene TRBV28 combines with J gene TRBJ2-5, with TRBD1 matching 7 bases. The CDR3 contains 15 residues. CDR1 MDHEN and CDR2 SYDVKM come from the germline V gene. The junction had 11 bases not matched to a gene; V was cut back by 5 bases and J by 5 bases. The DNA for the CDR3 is TGTGCCAGCAGTCTCGACAACGACAGGGTGGAGACCCAGTACTTC. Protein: CASSLDNDRVETQYF.

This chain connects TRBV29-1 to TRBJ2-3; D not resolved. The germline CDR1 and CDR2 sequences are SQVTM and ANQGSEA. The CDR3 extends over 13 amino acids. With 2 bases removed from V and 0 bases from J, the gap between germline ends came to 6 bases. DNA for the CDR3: TGCAGCGTTGAACTGGACAGCACAGATACGCAGTATTTT. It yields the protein CSVELDSTDTQYF.

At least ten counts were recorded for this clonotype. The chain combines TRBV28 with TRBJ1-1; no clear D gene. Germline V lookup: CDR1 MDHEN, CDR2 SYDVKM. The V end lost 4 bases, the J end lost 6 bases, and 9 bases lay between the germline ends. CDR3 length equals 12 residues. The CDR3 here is CASSYGWAEAFF. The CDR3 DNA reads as TGTGCCAGCAGTTATGGGTGGGCTGAAGCTTTCTTT.

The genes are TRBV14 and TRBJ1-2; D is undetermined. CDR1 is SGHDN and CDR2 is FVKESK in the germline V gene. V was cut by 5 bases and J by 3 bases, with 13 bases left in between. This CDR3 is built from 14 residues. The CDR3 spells CASSEGRGHYGYTF. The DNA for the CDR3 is TGTGCCAGCAGCGAAGGAAGAGGGCACTATGGCTACACCTTC.

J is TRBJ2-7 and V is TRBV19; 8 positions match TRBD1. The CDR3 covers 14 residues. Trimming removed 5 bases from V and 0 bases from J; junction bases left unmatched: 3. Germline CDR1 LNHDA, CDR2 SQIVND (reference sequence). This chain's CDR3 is CASSWGQDSYEQYF. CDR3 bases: TGTGCCAGTAGTTGGGGACAGGACTCCTACGAGCAGTACTTC.

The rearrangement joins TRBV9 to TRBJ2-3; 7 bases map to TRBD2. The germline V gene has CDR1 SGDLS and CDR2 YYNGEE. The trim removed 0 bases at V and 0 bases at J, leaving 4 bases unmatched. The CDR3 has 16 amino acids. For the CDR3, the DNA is TGTGCCAGCAGCGTAGAAGTGCGGGGGAGCACAGATACGCAGTATTTT. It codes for CASSVEVRGSTDTQYF. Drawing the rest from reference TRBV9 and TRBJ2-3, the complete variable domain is DSGVTQTPKHLITATGQRVTLRCSPRSGDLSVYWYQQSLDQGLQFLIQYYNGEERAKGNILERFSAQQFPDLHSELNLSSLELGDSALYFCASSVEVRGSTDTQYFGPGTRLTVL.

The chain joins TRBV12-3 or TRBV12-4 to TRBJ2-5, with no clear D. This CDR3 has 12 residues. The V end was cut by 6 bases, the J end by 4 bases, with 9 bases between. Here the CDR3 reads CASSADRETQYF. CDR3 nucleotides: TGTGCCAGCAGCGCTGATCGAGAGACCCAGTACTTC.

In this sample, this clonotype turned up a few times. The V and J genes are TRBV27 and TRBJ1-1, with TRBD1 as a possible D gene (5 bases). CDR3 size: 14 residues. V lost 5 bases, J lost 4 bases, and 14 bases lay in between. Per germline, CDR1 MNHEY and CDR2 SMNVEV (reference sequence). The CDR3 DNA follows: TGTGCCAGCAGTCCCCTGGGTAGGGGCACTGAAGCTTTCTTT. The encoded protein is CASSPLGRGTEAFF.

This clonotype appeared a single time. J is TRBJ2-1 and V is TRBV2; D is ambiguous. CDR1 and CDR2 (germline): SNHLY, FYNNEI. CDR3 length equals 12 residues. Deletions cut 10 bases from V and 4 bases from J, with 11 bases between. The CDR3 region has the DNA TGTGCCAACAGCGTTTCGTACAATGAGCAGTTCTTC. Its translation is CANSVSYNEQFF.

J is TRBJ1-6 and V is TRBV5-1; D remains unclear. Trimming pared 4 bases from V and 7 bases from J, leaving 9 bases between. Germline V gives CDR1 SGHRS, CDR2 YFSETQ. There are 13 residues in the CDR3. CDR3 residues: CASSLVGNSPLHF. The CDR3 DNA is TGCGCCAGCAGCCTGGTCGGAAATTCACCCCTCCACTTT.

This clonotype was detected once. The CDR3 sequence: CASSPYLTGSSYNEQFF. CDR3 nucleotide sequence: TGTGCCAGCAGTCCGTACCTGACTGGGAGCTCCTACAATGAGCAGTTCTTC. The genes are TRBV27 and TRBJ2-1; D perhaps matches TRBD2 (5 bases). Trimming removed 5 bases at V and 0 bases at J, with 17 bases between. In germline, CDR1 is MNHEY, CDR2 SMNVEV (reference sequence). The CDR3 has 17 residues.

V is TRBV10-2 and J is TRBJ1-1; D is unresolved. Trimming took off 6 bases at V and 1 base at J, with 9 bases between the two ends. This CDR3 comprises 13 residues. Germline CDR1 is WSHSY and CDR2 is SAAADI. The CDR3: CASSLSKNTEAFF. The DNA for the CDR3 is TGCGCCAGCAGCCTCAGTAAGAACACTGAAGCTTTCTTT.

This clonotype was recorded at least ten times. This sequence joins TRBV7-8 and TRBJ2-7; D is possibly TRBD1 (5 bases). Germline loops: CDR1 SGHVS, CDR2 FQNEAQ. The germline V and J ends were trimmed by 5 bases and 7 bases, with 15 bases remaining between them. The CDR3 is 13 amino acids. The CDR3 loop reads CASSPSRTYEQYV. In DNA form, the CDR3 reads TGTGCCAGCAGCCCTAGTCGGACATATGAGCAGTACGTC.

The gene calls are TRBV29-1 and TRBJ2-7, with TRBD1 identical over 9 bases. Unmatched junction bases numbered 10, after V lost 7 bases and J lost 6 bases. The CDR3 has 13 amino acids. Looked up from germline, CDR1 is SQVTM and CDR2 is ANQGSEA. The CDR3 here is CSASGTGLSEQYF. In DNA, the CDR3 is TGCAGCGCCTCCGGGACAGGGTTAAGCGAGCAGTACTTC.

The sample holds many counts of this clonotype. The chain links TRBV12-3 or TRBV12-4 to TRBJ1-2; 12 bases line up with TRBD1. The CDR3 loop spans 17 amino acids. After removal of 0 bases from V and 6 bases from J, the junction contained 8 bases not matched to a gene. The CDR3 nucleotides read TGTGCCAGCAGTTTAGCTTCATACGGGACAGGGGGCCATGGCTACACCTTC. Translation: CASSLASYGTGGHGYTF.

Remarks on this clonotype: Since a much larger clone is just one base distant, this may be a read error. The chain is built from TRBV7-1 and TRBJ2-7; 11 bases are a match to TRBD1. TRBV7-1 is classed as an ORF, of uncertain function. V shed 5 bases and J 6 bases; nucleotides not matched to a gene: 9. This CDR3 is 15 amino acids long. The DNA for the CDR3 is TGTGCCAGCAGCCGCAGGACAGGGGGCATCTGCGAGCAGTACTTC. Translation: CASSRRTGGICEQYF.

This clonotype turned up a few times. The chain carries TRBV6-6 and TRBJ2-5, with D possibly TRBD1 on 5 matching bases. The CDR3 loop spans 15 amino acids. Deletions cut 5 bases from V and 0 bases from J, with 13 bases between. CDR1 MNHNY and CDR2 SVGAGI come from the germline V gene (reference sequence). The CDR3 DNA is TGTGCCAGCAGTCGTATACAGGTGTACCAAGAGACCCAGTACTTC. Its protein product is CASSRIQVYQETQYF.